A single sample is the source of the 17 T cell receptor beta chains below, sequenced in a study of T-cell memory formation after mild COVID-19. TCRdb analysed the 5' RACE reads with MiXCR anew, one entry per CDR3 protein. The sample contains 270,000 or so distinct CDR3 sequences, over 15% of which appear only once. Input material: PBMCs or a T cell subset sorted from them (not recorded which). These receptors were collected from a man younger than 30 who had mild COVID-19 (a few samples of this study predate the infection). Cell type and time point are not known.

The CDR3 DNA is TGCGCCAGCAGCCCTACCCAACAGGTGGTTGTCTATGGCTACACCTTC. Amino acids: CASSPTQQVVVYGYTF. The chain is built from TRBV5-1 and TRBJ1-2; the D gene is possibly TRBD1 (5 bases). The CDR3 consists of 16 residues. Germline V gene sequence: CDR1 SGHRS, CDR2 YFSETQ. V gave up 4 bases and J gave up 4 bases, with 20 bases separating them.

The V and J genes are TRBV29-1 and TRBJ2-1, with D perhaps TRBD1 (5 bases). Germline V gene lookup returns CDR1 SQVTM and CDR2 ANQGSEA. The ends were cut back, 1 base at V and 3 bases at J, with 10 bases in the middle. The CDR3 has 14 amino acids. CDR3 nucleotides: TGCAGCGTTGAAGGACAGAGAAGCTACAATGAGCAGTTCTTC. Translated, it gives CSVEGQRSYNEQFF.

This clonotype showed up just a few times. J is TRBJ2-3 and V is TRBV4-3; 8 bases are shared with TRBD2. Germline V gene lookup returns CDR1 LGHNA and CDR2 YSLEER. The J segment lost 7 bases and the V segment lost 0 bases, leaving 6 bases of the junction unmatched. The CDR3 is 15 amino acids. The CDR3 sequence is CASSQEASGGHTQYF. In DNA form, the CDR3 reads TGCGCCAGCAGCCAAGAGGCCAGCGGGGGTCATACGCAGTATTTT.

This sequence joins TRBV7-3 and TRBJ2-2; 7 bases map to TRBD2. The CDR3 is 14 residues long. Germline-derived CDR1 and CDR2 are SGHTA and FQGTGA. V was clipped by 5 bases and J by 8 bases; unmatched bases: 8. The CDR3 reads CASSPSGGTGELFF. The CDR3 nucleotides read TGTGCCAGCAGCCCCTCGGGGGGTACAGGGGAGCTGTTTTTT.

This clonotype was observed a handful of times. The J gene is TRBJ1-2, the V gene TRBV12-3 or TRBV12-4; maybe TRBD1 (6 bases). The CDR3 loop spans 15 amino acids. Trimming left V 5 bases short and J 6 bases short, with 19 bases between. CDR3 DNA sequence: TGTGCCAGCAGTCCCGGACAGTGGGGTATGAATGGCTACACCTTC. This gives the protein CASSPGQWGMNGYTF.

The CDR3 DNA reads as TGCAGTGCCCCCGACGGGGGGTCCTACAATGAGCAGTTCTTC. Translating it yields CSAPDGGSYNEQFF. The rearrangement uses TRBV20-1 and TRBJ2-1; 7 bases line up with TRBD2. There are 14 residues in the CDR3. With V trimmed by 6 bases and J by 1 base, 6 bases remained unmatched. Germline CDR1 reads DFQATT; CDR2 reads SNEGSKA (reference sequence).

This clonotype was detected a few times. The chain combines TRBV10-3 with TRBJ2-7, with 8 bases fitting TRBD1. V lost 4 bases and J lost 7; bases outside the gene matches: 9. Germline loops: CDR1 ENHRY, CDR2 SYGVKD. CDR3 length: 14 residues. Here the CDR3 DNA reads TGTGCCATCAGTGGCAACAGGGGGACGGGGGAGCAGTACTTC. Translating it yields CAISGNRGTGEQYF.

The chain couples TRBV5-6 to TRBJ2-7; 8 bases are shared with TRBD1. Per germline, CDR1 SGHDT and CDR2 YYEEEE. V lost 4 bases to trimming and J lost 5 bases; unmatched junction nucleotides: 5. The CDR3 consists of 13 residues. For the CDR3, the DNA is TGTGCCAGCAGCGGACGGACAGGGCACGAGCAGTACTTC. This gives the protein CASSGRTGHEQYF.

CDR3 in amino acids: CASSLWGSIDEQFF. The CDR3 coding sequence is TGTGCCAGCAGTTTATGGGGCAGTATCGATGAGCAGTTCTTC. The chain carries TRBV27 and TRBJ2-1, with D tentatively TRBD1 (5 bases). Looked up from germline, CDR1 is MNHEY and CDR2 is SMNVEV (reference sequence). This CDR3 contains 14 residues. Deletions cut 1 base from V and 8 bases from J, with 12 bases between.

V is TRBV12-3 or TRBV12-4 and J is TRBJ1-5, with D possibly being TRBD1 (6 bases). The CDR3 covers 16 residues. Trimming cost V 6 bases and J 0 bases, with 15 bases left between them. The CDR3 sequence: CASSRWDTDSNQPQHF. The CDR3, as DNA: TGTGCCAGCAGCAGATGGGACACCGATAGCAATCAGCCCCAGCATTTT.

The chain recombines TRBV7-9 with TRBJ2-1, with D hard to call. The CDR3 totals 12 residues. V gave up 5 bases and J gave up 9 bases, with 11 bases separating them. CDR1 is SEHNR and CDR2 is FQNEAQ in the germline V gene (reference sequence). CDR3 in DNA: TGTGCCAGCAGCAGAGACTGGGGTGAGCAGTTCTTC. This sequence encodes CASSRDWGEQFF.

This clonotype was detected a few times. This chain links TRBV5-1 with TRBJ2-4, with 9 bases matching TRBD1. There are 15 residues in the CDR3. J lost 3 bases, V lost 0 bases, and 1 base had no gene match. Germline assignment: CDR1 SGHRS and CDR2 YFSETQ. The CDR3 region is CASSLGQGGKNIQYF. CDR3 coding DNA: TGCGCCAGCAGCTTGGGACAGGGGGGCAAAAACATTCAGTACTTC.

This clonotype was seen a handful of times. J is TRBJ1-1 and V is TRBV5-8, with D possibly being TRBD1 (6 bases). The CDR3 consists of 16 residues. V dropped 2 bases and J dropped 2 bases, with 16 bases sitting between them. From germline, CDR1 is SGHTS and CDR2 YDEGEE. The CDR3 loop is CASSFHLTGQNTEAFF. DNA of the CDR3: TGTGCCAGCAGCTTTCATTTGACAGGACAAAACACTGAAGCTTTCTTT.

The rearrangement joins TRBV6-5 to TRBJ1-3; D remains unclear. V dropped 5 bases and J dropped 0 bases, with 8 bases sitting between them. CDR1 is MNHEY and CDR2 is SVGAGI in the germline V gene. The CDR3 sequence is 14 residues long. The DNA of the CDR3 is TGTGCCAGCAGTCGATCAGGCTCTGGAAACACCATATATTTT. Its protein is CASSRSGSGNTIYF.

This clonotype was counted only a few times. CDR3 in DNA: TGTGCCAGCAGCGCAAGGGCAGGGAACCAAGAGACCCAGTACTTC. It specifies CASSARAGNQETQYF. V and J are TRBV7-9 and TRBJ2-5, with TRBD1 as a possible D gene (5 bases). From germline, CDR1 is SEHNR and CDR2 FQNEAQ (reference sequence). The CDR3 totals 15 residues. V shed 5 bases and J shed 0 bases, with 13 bases lying between them. Full variable domain (missing parts from reference TRBV7-9 and TRBJ2-5): DTGVSQNPRHKITKRGQNVTFRCDPISEHNRLYWYRQTLGQGPEFLTYFQNEAQLEKSRLLSDRFSAERPKGSFSTLEIQRTEQGDSAMYLCASSARAGNQETQYFGPGTRLLVL.

This clonotype occurred a few times. The gene calls are TRBV7-3 and TRBJ1-1, with a possible D match to TRBD1 (6 bases). Germline V lookup: CDR1 SGHTA, CDR2 FQGTGA. Trimming left V 0 bases short and J 1 base short, with 9 bases between. The CDR3 length is 15 residues. Here the CDR3 DNA reads TGTGCCAGCAGCTTAACGGGGGCAGGGAACACTGAAGCTTTCTTT. The encoded protein is CASSLTGAGNTEAFF.

This rearrangement joins TRBV10-3 to TRBJ1-3; D is possibly TRBD1 (5 bases). Germline loops: CDR1 ENHRY, CDR2 SYGVKD. The CDR3 sequence is 13 residues long. With 5 bases removed from V and 3 bases from J, the gap between germline ends came to 8 bases. This CDR3 is CAISRDGGNTIYF. CDR3 in DNA: TGTGCCATCAGTAGGGACGGTGGAAACACCATATATTTT.